The 4 T cell receptor beta chains in this list originate from one sample, sequenced in a study of OX40 agonist ivuxolimab in advanced cancers. The method was immunoSEQ multiplex PCR; TCRdb's version includes in-frame clones alone and lacks a portion of them. Of some 67,000 clones in the sample, less than 85% are singletons; the top ten hold roughly 0.8%. The sample was CD4+ or CD8+ T cells sorted from blood, taken in a trial of the OX40 agonist ivuxolimab. The source of these receptors is an adult with an advanced solid tumor such as melanoma, head and neck, liver or kidney cancer.

This clone was detected only a few times. CDR3 amino acids: CASSLWPRQGRTDRETQYF. CDR3 nucleotide sequence: TGTGCCAGCAGTTTATGGCCTCGACAGGGGCGTACCGATCGGGAGACCCAGTACTTC. The rearrangement joins TRBV28 to TRBJ2-5; 8 positions agree with TRBD1. CDR3 length: 19 amino acids. V lost 0 bases to trimming and J lost 5 bases; unmatched junction nucleotides: 17. Germline-derived CDR1 and CDR2 are MDHEN and SYDVKM.

This clone turned up a few times. This chain links TRBV14 with TRBJ1-6; D unresolved. Germline V gene lookup returns CDR1 SGHDN and CDR2 FVKESK. Trimming left V 1 base short and J 7 bases short, with 11 bases between. The CDR3 consists of 15 residues. The CDR3 is CASSQVRPLNSPLHF. The CDR3 bases are TGTGCCAGCAGCCAAGTTCGTCCGCTGAATTCACCCCTCCACTTT.

The gene calls are TRBV5-4 and TRBJ2-7; unclear D gene. V lost 0 bases, J lost 0 bases, and 13 bases lay in between. Per the germline V gene, CDR1 is SGHNT and CDR2 is YYREEE (reference sequence). This CDR3 has 16 residues. DNA for the CDR3: TGTGCCAGCAGCTTGGACGGATCCCTGAGCTCCTACGAGCAGTACTTC. Protein product: CASSLDGSLSSYEQYF.

The V gene is TRBV18, the J gene TRBJ1-2; the match to TRBD1 covers 9 bases. The CDR3 spans 15 residues. The V gene's germline CDR1 is KGHSH and CDR2 LQKENI. Unmatched junction bases numbered 8, after V lost 1 base and J lost 8 bases. CDR3 nucleotides: TGTGCCAGCTCACCACTCGCGACAGGGGGTGACGGCTACACCTTC. It codes for CASSPLATGGDGYTF.